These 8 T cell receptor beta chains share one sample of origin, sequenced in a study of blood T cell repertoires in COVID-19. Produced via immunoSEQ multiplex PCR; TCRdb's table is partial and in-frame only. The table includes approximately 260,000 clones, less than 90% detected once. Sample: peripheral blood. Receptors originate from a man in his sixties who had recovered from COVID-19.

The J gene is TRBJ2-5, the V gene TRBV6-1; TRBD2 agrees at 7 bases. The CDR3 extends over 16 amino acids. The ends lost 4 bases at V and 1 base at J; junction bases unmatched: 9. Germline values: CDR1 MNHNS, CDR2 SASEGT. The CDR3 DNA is TGTGCCAGCAGTGCACAGACAGCGGGATTCCAAGAGACCCAGTACTTC. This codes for CASSAQTAGFQETQYF.

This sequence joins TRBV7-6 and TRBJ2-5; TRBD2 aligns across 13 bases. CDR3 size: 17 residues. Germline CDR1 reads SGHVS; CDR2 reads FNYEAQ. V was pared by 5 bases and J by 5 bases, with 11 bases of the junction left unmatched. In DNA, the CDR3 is TGTGCCAGCAGCGGACAAACTAGCGGGGGGGCCTATGAGACCCAGTACTTC. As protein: CASSGQTSGGAYETQYF.

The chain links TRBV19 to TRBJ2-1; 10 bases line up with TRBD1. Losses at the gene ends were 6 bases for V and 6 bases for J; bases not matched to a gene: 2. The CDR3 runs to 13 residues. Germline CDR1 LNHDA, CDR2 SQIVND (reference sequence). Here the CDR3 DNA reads TGTGCCAGTAGCCGGACAGGGGGCAATGAGCAGTTCTTC. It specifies CASSRTGGNEQFF.

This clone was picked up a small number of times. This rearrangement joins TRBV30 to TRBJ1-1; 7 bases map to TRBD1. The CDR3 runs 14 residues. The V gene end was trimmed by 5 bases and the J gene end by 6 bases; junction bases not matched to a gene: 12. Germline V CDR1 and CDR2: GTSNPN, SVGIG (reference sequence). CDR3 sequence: CAWLNPDRRPEAFF. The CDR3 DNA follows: TGTGCCTGGTTGAATCCGGACAGGAGGCCTGAAGCTTTCTTT.

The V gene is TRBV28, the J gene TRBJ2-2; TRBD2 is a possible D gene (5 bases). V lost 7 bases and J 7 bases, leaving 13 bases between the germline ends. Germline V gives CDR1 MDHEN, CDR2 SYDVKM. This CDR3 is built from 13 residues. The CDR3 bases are TGTGCCAGCACCCCCGGGGTCGGCGGGGAGCTGTTTTTT. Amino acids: CASTPGVGGELFF.

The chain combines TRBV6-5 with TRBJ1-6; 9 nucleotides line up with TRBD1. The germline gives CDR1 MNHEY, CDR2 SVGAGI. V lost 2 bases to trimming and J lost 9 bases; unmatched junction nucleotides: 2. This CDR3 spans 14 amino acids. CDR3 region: CASSYGTGSSPLHF. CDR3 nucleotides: TGTGCCAGCAGTTACGGGACAGGGTCTTCACCCCTCCACTTT.

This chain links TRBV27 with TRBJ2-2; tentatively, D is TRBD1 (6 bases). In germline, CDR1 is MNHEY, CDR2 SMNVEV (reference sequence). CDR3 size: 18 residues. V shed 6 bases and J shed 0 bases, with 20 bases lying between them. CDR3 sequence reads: CASRGLTGSRTNTGELFF. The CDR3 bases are TGTGCCAGCAGGGGCCTTACAGGGTCCCGAACGAACACCGGGGAGCTGTTTTTT.

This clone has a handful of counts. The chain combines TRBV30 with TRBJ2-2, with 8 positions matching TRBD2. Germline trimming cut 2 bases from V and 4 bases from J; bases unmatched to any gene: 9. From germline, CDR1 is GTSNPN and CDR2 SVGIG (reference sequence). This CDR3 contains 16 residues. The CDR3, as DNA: TGTGCCTGGAGTCTAGCGGGTCGGAGGGGCACCGGGGAGCTGTTTTTT. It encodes CAWSLAGRRGTGELFF.